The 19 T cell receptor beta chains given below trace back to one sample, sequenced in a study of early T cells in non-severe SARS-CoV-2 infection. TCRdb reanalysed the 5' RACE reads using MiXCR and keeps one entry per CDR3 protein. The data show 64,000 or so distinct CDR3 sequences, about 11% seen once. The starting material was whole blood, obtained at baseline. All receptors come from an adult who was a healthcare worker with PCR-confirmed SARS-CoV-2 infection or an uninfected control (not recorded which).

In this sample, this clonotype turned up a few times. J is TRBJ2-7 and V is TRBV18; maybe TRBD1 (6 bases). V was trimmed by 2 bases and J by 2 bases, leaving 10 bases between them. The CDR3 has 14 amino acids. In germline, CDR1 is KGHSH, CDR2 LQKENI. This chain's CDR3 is CASSPFEGAYEQYF. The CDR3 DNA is TGTGCCAGCTCACCATTTGAGGGGGCCTACGAGCAGTACTTC.

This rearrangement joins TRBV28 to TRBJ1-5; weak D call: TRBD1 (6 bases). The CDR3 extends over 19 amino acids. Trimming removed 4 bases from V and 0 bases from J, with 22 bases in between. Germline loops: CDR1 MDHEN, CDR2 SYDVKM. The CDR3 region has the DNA TGTGCCAGCAGTTCCTACCGGACAGCCGAAATCTATAGCAATCAGCCCCAGCATTTT. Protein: CASSSYRTAEIYSNQPQHF.

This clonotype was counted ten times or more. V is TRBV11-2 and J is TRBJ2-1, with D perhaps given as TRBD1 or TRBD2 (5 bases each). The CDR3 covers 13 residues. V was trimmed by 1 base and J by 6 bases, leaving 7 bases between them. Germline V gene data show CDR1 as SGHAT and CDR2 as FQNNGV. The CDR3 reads CASSLGGSNEQFF. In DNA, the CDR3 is TGTGCCAGCAGCTTAGGGGGGAGCAATGAGCAGTTCTTC.

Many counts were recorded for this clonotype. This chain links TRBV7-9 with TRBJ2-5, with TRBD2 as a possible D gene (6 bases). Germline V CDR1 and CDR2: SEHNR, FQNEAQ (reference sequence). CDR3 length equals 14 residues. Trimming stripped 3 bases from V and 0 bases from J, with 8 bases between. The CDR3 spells CASSFAGYQETQYF. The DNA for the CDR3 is TGTGCCAGCAGCTTTGCGGGGTACCAAGAGACCCAGTACTTC.

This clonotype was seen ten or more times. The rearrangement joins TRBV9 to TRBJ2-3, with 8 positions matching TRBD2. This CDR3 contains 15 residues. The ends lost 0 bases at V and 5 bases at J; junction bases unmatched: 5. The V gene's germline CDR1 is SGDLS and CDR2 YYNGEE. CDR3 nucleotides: TGTGCCAGCAGCGTAGGATCGCGGGGGGTAGATACGCAGTATTTT. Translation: CASSVGSRGVDTQYF.

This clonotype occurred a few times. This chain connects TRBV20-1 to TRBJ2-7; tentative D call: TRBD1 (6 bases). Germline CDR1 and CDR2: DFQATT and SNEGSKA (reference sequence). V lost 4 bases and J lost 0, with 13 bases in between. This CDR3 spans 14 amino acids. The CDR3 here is CSATRGHRSYEQYF. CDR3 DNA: TGCAGTGCTACCAGGGGACACCGCTCCTACGAGCAGTACTTC.

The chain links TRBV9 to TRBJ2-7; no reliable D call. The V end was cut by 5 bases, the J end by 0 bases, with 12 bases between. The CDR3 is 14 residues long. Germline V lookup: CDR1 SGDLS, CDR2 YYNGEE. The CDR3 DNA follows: TGTGCCAGCAGTGCGACCGGCAGCTCCTACGAGCAGTACTTC. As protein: CASSATGSSYEQYF.

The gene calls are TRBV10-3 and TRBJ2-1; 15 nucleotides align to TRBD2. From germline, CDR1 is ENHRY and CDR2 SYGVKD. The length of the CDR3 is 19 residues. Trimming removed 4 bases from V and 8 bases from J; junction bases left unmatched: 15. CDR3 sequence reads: CAISGRGLAGGRFFDEQFF. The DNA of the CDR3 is TGTGCCATCAGTGGACGGGGACTAGCGGGGGGCCGTTTCTTCGATGAGCAGTTCTTC.

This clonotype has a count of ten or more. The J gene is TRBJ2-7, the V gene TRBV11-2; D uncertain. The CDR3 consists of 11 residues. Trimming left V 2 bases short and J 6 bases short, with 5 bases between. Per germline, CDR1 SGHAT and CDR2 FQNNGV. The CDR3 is CASSLSGEQYF. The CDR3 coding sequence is TGTGCCAGCAGCTTATCCGGCGAGCAGTACTTC.

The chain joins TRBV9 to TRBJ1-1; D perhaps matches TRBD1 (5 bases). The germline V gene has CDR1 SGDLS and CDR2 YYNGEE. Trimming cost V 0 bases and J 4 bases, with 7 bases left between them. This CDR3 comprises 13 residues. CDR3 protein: CASSVDGGTEAFF. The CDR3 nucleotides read TGTGCCAGCAGCGTAGATGGGGGCACTGAAGCTTTCTTT.

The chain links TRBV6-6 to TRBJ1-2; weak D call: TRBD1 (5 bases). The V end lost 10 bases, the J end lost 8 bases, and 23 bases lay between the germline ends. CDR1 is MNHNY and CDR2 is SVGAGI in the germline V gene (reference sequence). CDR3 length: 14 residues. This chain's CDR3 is CATHGLGRQWGYTF. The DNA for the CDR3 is TGTGCCACGCATGGGCTCGGACGACAGTGGGGCTACACCTTC.

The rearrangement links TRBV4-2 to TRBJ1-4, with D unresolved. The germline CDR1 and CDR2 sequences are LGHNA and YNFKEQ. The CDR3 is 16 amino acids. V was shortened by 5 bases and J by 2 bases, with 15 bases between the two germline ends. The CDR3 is CASSVTTLGTNEKLFF. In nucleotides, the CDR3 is TGTGCCAGCAGCGTAACCACTTTGGGGACTAATGAAAAACTGTTTTTT.

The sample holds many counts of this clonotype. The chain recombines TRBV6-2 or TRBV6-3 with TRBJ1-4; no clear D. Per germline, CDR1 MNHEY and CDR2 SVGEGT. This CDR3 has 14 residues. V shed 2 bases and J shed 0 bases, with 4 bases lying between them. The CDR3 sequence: CASSYGTTNEKLFF. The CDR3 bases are TGTGCCAGCAGTTACGGGACAACTAATGAAAAACTGTTTTTT.

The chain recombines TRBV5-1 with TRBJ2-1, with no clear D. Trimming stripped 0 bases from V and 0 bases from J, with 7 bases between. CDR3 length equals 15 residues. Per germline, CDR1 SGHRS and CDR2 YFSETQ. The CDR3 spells CASSLEPSSYNEQFF. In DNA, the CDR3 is TGCGCCAGCAGCTTGGAGCCTAGCTCCTACAATGAGCAGTTCTTC.

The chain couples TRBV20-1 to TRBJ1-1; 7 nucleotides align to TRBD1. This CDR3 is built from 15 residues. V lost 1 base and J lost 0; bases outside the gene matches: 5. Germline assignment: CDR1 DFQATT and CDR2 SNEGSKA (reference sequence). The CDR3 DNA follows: TGCAGTGCTAGAGTGGGGGGACAGTTGAACACTGAAGCTTTCTTT. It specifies CSARVGGQLNTEAFF.

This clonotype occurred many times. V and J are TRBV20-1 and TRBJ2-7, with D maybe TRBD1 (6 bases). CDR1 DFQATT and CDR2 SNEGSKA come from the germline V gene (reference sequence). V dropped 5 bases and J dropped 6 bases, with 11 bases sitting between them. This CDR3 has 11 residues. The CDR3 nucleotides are TGCAGTGCTGAGAACAGGGTCGAGCAGTACTTC. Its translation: CSAENRVEQYF.

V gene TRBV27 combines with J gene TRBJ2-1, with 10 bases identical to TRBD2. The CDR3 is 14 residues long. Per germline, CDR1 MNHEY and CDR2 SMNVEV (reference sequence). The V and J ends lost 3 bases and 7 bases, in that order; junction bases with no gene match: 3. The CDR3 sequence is CASSFSGGSNEQFF. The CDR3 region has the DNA TGTGCCAGCAGTTTTAGCGGGGGGAGTAATGAGCAGTTCTTC.

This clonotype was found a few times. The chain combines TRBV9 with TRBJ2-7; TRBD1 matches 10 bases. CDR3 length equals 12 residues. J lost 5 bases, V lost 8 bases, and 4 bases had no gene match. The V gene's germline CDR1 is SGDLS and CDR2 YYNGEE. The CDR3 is CASSGTGDEQYF. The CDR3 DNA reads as TGTGCCAGTTCCGGGACAGGGGACGAGCAGTACTTC.

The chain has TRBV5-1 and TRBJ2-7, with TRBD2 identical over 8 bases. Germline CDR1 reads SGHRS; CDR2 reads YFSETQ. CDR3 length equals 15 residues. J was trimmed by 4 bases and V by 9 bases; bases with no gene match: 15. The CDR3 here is CATRNGGAVKYEQYF. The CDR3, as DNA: TGCGCCACTCGGAACGGGGGGGCGGTTAAGTACGAGCAGTACTTC. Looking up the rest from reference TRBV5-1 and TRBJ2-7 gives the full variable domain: KAGVTQTPRYLIKTRGQQVTLSCSPISGHRSVSWYQQTPGQGLQFLFEYFSETQRNKGNFPGRFSGRQFSNSRSEMNVSTLELGDSALYLCATRNGGAVKYEQYFGPGTRLTVT.